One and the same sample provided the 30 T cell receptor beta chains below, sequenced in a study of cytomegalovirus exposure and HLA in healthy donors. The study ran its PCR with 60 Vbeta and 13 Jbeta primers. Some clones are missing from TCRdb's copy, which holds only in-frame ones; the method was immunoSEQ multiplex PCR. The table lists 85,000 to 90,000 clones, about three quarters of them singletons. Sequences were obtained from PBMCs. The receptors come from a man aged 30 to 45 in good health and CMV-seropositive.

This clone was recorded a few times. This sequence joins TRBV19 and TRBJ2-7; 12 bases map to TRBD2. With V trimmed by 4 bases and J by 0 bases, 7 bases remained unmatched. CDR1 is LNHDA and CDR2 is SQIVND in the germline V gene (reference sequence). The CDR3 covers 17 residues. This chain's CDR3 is CASSRKGLAGYSYEQYF. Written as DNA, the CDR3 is TGTGCCAGTAGTAGAAAGGGACTAGCGGGCTACTCCTACGAGCAGTACTTC.

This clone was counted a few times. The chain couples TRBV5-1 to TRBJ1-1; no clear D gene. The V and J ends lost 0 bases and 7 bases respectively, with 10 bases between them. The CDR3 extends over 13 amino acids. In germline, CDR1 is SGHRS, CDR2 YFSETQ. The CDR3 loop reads CASSLDSTYEAFF. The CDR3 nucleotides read TGCGCCAGCAGCTTGGACAGCACCTATGAAGCTTTCTTT.

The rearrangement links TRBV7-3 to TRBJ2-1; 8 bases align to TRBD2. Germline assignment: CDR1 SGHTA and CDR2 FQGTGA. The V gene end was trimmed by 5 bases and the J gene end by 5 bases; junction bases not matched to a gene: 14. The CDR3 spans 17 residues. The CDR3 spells CASSLNPGVAGHNEQFF. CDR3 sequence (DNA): TGTGCCAGCAGCCTAAACCCCGGGGTAGCGGGGCACAATGAGCAGTTCTTC.

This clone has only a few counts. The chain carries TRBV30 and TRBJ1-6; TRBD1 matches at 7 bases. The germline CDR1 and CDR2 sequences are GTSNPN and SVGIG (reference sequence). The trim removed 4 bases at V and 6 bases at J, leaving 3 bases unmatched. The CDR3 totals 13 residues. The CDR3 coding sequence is TGTGCCTGGAACCGGGACAGTAATTCACCCCTCCACTTT. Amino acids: CAWNRDSNSPLHF.

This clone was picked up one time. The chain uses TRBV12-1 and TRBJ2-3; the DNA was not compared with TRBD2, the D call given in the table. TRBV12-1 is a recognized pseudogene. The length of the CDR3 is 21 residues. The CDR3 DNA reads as TGTGCCAGCAGCTTTGCCCCCGGACTAGCAGAAAACACTACCGGCACAGATACGCAGTATTTT. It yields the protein CASSFAPGLAENTTGTDTQYF.

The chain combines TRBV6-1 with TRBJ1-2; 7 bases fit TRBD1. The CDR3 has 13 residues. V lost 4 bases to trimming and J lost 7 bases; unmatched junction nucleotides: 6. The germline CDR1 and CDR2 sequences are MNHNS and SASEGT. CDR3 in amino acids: CASSGLTGVGYTF. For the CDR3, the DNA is TGTGCCAGCAGTGGATTAACAGGGGTTGGCTACACCTTC.

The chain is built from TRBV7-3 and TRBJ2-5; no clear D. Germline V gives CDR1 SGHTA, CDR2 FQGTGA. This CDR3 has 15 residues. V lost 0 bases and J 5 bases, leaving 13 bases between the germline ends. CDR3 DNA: TGTGCCAGCAGCTTAACTGGCACAGCCCGGGAGACCCAGTACTTC. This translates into CASSLTGTARETQYF.

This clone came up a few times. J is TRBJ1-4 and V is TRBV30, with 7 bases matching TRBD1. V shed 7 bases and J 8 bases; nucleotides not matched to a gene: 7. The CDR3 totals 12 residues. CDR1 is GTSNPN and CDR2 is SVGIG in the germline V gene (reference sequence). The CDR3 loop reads CALSTGEEKLFF. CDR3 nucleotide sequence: TGTGCCTTATCTACAGGGGAGGAAAAACTGTTTTTT.

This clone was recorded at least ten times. Written as DNA, the CDR3 is TGTGCCAGCAGTTTATGGGACAGGGGAAGCAACGAGCAGTACTTC. Protein: CASSLWDRGSNEQYF. The chain combines TRBV28 with TRBJ2-7; 9 nucleotides agree with TRBD1. CDR3 length: 15 amino acids. The J segment lost 5 bases and the V segment lost 0 bases, leaving 5 bases of the junction unmatched. Germline CDR1 and CDR2: MDHEN and SYDVKM.

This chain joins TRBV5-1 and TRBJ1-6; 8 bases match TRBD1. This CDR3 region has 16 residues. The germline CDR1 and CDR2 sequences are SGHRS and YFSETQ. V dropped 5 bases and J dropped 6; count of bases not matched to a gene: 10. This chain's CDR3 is CASSSGTGPSNSPLHF. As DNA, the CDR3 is TGCGCCAGCAGTTCCGGGACAGGCCCCTCTAATTCACCCCTCCACTTT.

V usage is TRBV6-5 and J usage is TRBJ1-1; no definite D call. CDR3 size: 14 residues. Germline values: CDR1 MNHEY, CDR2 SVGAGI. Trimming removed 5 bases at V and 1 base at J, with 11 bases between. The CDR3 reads CASSTTSWNTEAFF. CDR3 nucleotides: TGTGCCAGCAGTACTACTAGTTGGAACACTGAAGCTTTCTTT.

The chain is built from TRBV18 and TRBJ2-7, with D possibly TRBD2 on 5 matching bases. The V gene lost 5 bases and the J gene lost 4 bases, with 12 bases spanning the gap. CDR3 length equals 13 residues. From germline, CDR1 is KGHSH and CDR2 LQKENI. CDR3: CASSARVGYEQYF. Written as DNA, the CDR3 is TGTGCCAGCTCAGCGCGGGTGGGGTACGAGCAGTACTTC.

CDR3 protein: CAISDGLGSGSPGTNQPQHF. CDR3 nucleotide sequence: TGTGCCATCAGTGACGGCTTGGGCTCGGGGAGCCCTGGCACAAATCAGCCCCAGCATTTT. The chain joins TRBV10-3 to TRBJ1-5; D remains unclear. Trimming took 3 bases from V and 4 from J, leaving 28 bases between them. CDR3 length equals 20 residues. CDR1 and CDR2 from the germline V gene are ENHRY and SYGVKD.

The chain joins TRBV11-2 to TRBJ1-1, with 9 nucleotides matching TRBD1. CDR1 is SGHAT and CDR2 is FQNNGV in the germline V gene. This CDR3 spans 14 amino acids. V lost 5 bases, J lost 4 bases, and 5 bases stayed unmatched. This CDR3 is CASSTGQGGTEAFF. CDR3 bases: TGTGCCAGCAGCACGGGACAGGGCGGCACTGAAGCTTTCTTT.

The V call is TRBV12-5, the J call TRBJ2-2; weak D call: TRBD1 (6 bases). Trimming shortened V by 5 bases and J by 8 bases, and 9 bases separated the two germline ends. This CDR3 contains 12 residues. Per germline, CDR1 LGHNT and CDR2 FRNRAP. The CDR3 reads CASGIDRGELFF. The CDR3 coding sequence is TGTGCTAGTGGTATAGACAGGGGGGAGCTGTTTTTT.

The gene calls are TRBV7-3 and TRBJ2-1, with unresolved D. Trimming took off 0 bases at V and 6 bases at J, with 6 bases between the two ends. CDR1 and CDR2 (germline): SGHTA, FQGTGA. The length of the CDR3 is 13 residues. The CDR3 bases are TGTGCCAGCAGCTTAACGTCCCTCAATGAGCAGTTCTTC. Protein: CASSLTSLNEQFF.

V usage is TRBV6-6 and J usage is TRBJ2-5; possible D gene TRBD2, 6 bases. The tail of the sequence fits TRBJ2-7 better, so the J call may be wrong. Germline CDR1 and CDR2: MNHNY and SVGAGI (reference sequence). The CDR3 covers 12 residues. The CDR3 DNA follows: TGTGCCAGCAGCCCGGGAGTCTACGAGCAGTACTTC. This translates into CASSPGVYEQYF.

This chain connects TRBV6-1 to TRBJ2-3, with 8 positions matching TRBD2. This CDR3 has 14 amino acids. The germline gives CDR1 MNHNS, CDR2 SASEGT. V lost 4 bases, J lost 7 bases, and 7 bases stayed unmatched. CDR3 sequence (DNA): TGTGCCAGCAGTGCCGGGACTAGTGGGCATACGCAGTATTTT. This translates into CASSAGTSGHTQYF.

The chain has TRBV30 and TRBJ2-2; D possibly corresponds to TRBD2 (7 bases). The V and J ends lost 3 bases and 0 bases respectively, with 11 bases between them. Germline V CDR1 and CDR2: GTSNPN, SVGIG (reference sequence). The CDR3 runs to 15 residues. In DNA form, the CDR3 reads TGTGCCTGGAGACGGGGGGCCGCGAACACCGGGGAGCTGTTTTTT. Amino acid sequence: CAWRRGAANTGELFF.

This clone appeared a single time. The CDR3 DNA reads as TGTGCCATCAGTTACAGGGATGGCTACACCTTC. Its protein is CAISYRDGYTF. The chain uses TRBV10-3 and TRBJ1-2; the D gene is possibly TRBD1 (6 bases). V lost 5 bases, J lost 6 bases, and 7 bases lay in between. The CDR3 is 11 amino acids. CDR1 is ENHRY, CDR2 SYGVKD, per germline.

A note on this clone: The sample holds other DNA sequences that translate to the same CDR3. The CDR3 DNA reads TGTGCCAGCAGCTTAGGAGGGTTGAACACTGAAGCTTTCTTT. This translates into CASSLGGLNTEAFF. The chain uses TRBV7-3 and TRBJ1-1; D gene unclear. The CDR3 extends over 14 amino acids. The germline V and J ends were trimmed by 2 bases and 0 bases, with 7 bases remaining between them. Germline V lookup: CDR1 SGHTA, CDR2 FQGTGA.

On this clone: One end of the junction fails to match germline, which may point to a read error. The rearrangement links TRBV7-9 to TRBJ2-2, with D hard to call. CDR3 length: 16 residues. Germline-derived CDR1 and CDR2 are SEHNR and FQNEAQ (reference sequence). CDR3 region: CSSSLGSGRNTGELFF. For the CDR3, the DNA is TGTTCCAGCAGCCTAGGAAGTGGGCGGAACACCGGGGAGCTGTTTTTT.

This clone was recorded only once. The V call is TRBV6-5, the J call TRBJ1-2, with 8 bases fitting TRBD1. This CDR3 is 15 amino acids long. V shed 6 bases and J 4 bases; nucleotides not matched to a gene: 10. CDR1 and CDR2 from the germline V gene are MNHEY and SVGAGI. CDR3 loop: CASRPGQESAYGYTF. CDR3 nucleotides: TGTGCCAGCAGGCCGGGACAGGAATCCGCCTATGGCTACACCTTC.

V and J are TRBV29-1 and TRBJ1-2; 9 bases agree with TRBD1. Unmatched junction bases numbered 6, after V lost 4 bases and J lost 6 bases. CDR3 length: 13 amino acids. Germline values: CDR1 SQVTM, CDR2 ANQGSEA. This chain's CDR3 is CSVALGQGNGYTF. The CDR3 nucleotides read TGCAGCGTTGCCCTAGGACAGGGGAATGGCTACACCTTC.

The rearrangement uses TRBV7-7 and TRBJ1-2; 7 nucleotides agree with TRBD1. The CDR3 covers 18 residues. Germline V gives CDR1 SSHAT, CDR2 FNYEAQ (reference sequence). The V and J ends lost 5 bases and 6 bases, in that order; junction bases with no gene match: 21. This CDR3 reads CASSPLPLAGGDGDGYTF. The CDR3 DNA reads TGTGCCAGCAGCCCACTTCCCCTAGCAGGGGGAGATGGGGATGGCTACACCTTC.

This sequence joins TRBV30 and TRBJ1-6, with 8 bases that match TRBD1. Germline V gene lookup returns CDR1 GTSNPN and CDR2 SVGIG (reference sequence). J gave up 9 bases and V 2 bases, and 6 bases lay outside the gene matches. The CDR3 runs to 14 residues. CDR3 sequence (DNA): TGTGCCTGGAGTCAGGGGGCGATCATTTCACCCCTCCACTTT. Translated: CAWSQGAIISPLHF.

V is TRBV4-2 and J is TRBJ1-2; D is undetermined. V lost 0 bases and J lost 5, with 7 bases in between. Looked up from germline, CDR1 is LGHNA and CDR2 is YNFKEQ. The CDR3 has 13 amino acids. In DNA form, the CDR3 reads TGTGCCAGCAGCCAAGAATCGGAGTATGGCTACACCTTC. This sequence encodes CASSQESEYGYTF.

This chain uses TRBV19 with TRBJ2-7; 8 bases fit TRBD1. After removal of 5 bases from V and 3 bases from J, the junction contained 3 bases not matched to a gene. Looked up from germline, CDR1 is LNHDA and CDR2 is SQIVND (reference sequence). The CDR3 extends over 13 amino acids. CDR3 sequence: CASSPGGNYEQYF. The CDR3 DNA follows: TGTGCCAGTAGTCCAGGGGGCAACTACGAGCAGTACTTC. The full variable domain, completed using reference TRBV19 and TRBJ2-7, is DGGITQSPKYLFRKEGQNVTLSCEQNLNHDAMYWYRQDPGQGLRLIYYSQIVNDFQKGDIAEGYSVSREKKESFPLTVTSAQKNPTAFYLCASSPGGNYEQYFGPGTRLTVT.

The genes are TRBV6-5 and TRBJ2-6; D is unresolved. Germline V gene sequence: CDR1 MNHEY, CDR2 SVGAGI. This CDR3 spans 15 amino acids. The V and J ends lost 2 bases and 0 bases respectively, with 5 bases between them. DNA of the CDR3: TGTGCCAGCAGTTACCGTCGCTCTGGGGCCAACGTCCTGACTTTC. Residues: CASSYRRSGANVLTF.

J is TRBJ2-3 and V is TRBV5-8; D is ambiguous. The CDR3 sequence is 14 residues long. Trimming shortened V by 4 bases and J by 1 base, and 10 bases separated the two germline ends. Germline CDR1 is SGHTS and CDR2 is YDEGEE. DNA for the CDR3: TGTGCCAGCAGCCCTCGAAGCGGCACAGATACGCAGTATTTT. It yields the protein CASSPRSGTDTQYF.